Below are 30 T cell receptor beta chains sequenced from a single sample in a study of T cell changes during pregnancy in multiple sclerosis. The table came from immunoSEQ multiplex PCR; TCRdb's copy has only in-frame clones and leaves some out. The sample has under 50,000 clones, approximately 90% seen once. Source: CD8+ T cells from peripheral blood mononuclear cells, taken before pregnancy. The receptors stem from a female donor with multiple sclerosis, enrolled in a pregnancy study.

The rearrangement joins TRBV5-4 to TRBJ2-1; 12 nucleotides agree with TRBD2. The length of the CDR3 is 14 residues. The V and J ends lost 3 bases and 13 bases, in that order; junction bases with no gene match: 8. Germline-derived CDR1 and CDR2 are SGHNT and YYREEE (reference sequence). CDR3 DNA sequence: TGTGCCAGCAGCTCCCGGACTAGCGGGACCTCTCAGTTCTTC. As protein: CASSSRTSGTSQFF.

J is TRBJ1-5 and V is TRBV28, with D unclear. The CDR3 runs to 14 residues. V was shortened by 3 bases and J by 2 bases, with 8 bases between the two germline ends. Germline values: CDR1 MDHEN, CDR2 SYDVKM. The CDR3 reads CASSFYTGNQPQHF. CDR3 coding DNA: TGTGCCAGCAGTTTCTACACAGGCAATCAGCCCCAGCATTTT.

This chain joins TRBV5-4 and TRBJ1-6, with 9 bases matching TRBD1. The CDR3 loop spans 15 amino acids. Trimming cost V 1 base and J 5 bases; bases outside gene matches: 1. Germline CDR1 is SGHNT and CDR2 is YYREEE (reference sequence). CDR3 region: CASSLRTGDNSPLHF. CDR3 sequence (DNA): TGTGCCAGCAGCTTGAGGACAGGGGATAATTCACCCCTCCACTTT.

V and J are TRBV4-1 and TRBJ2-5; 9 nucleotides match TRBD2. V trimming: 0 bases; J trimming: 4 bases; junction bases outside the gene matches: 3. The CDR3 consists of 15 residues. Germline V gene data show CDR1 as MGHRA and CDR2 as YSYEKL. Here the CDR3 reads CASSQERGGRETQYF. The DNA of the CDR3 is TGCGCCAGCAGCCAAGAGCGGGGGGGCCGAGAGACCCAGTACTTC.

The genes are TRBV18 and TRBJ2-7; D might be TRBD2 (5 bases). The CDR3 runs to 15 residues. The germline CDR1 and CDR2 sequences are KGHSH and LQKENI. Trimming left V 5 bases short and J 6 bases short, with 20 bases between. The CDR3 DNA follows: TGTGCCAGCTCATCCAGACGCGGGTTCCCCCCCGAGCAGTACTTC. The encoded protein is CASSSRRGFPPEQYF.

This rearrangement joins TRBV5-1 to TRBJ1-5, with D unclear. Deletions cut 0 bases from V and 3 bases from J, with 10 bases between. The CDR3 sequence is 15 residues long. The germline gives CDR1 SGHRS, CDR2 YFSETQ. The CDR3 coding sequence is TGCGCCAGCAGCTTGGGGGGAGCAGACAATCAGCCCCAGCATTTT. Its protein is CASSLGGADNQPQHF.

The chain combines TRBV6-1 with TRBJ2-7; 8 bases match TRBD2. V lost 2 bases, J lost 2 bases, and 5 bases stayed unmatched. The CDR3 covers 15 residues. The germline CDR1 and CDR2 sequences are MNHNS and SASEGT. The CDR3 reads CASSEWVSGAYEQYF. The CDR3 coding sequence is TGTGCCAGCAGTGAATGGGTTAGCGGGGCCTACGAGCAGTACTTC.

The CDR3 nucleotides read TGTGCCAGTAGTATATCGGCAGGGTTCGCGCAGTACTTC. Amino acid sequence: CASSISAGFAQYF. The V and J genes are TRBV19 and TRBJ2-5; possibly TRBD1 for D (5 bases). The CDR3 has 13 residues. Germline CDR1 LNHDA, CDR2 SQIVND (reference sequence). Trimming left V 2 bases short and J 11 bases short, with 15 bases between.

V is TRBV9 and J is TRBJ2-5, with 8 bases lining up with TRBD1. The J call may be incorrect, as the DNA end agrees better with TRBJ2-7. The CDR3 sequence is 15 residues long. Germline V gene data show CDR1 as SGDLS and CDR2 as YYNGEE. This chain's CDR3 is CASSAGQAGSYEQYF. CDR3 nucleotides: TGTGCCAGCAGCGCGGGACAGGCGGGCTCCTACGAGCAGTACTTC.

The chain is built from TRBV6-1 and TRBJ2-7; no clear D. With 0 bases removed from V and 4 bases from J, the gap between germline ends came to 13 bases. The germline gives CDR1 MNHNS, CDR2 SASEGT. The CDR3 is 15 residues long. The DNA of the CDR3 is TGTGCCAGCAGTGAAGCCCATTTTTCGGTATACGAGCAGTACTTC. Residues: CASSEAHFSVYEQYF.

The chain carries TRBV4-1 and TRBJ2-7; 7 bases map to TRBD1. Germline CDR1 and CDR2: MGHRA and YSYEKL. Trimming cost V 4 bases and J 0 bases; bases outside gene matches: 3. This CDR3 region has 14 residues. As DNA, the CDR3 is TGCGCCAGCAGCCCGGGACAGACCTCCTACGAGCAGTACTTC. It encodes CASSPGQTSYEQYF.

The V and J genes are TRBV4-2 and TRBJ1-1; 8 nucleotides align to TRBD1. CDR3 size: 16 residues. CDR1 is LGHNA and CDR2 is YNFKEQ in the germline V gene. V dropped 4 bases and J dropped 3; count of bases not matched to a gene: 10. The CDR3 sequence: CASSPGTGQRDTEAFF. Here the CDR3 DNA reads TGTGCCAGCAGCCCCGGGACAGGTCAGCGGGACACTGAAGCTTTCTTT.

The CDR3 coding sequence is TGTGCCAGCAGCGTAACAGGGGCCGTGGGAGATACGCAGTATTTT. This translates into CASSVTGAVGDTQYF. The genes are TRBV6-5 and TRBJ2-3, with 7 bases that match TRBD1. The CDR3 consists of 15 residues. CDR1 is MNHEY, CDR2 SVGAGI, per germline. The V gene end was trimmed by 6 bases and the J gene end by 5 bases; junction bases not matched to a gene: 11.

The genes are TRBV28 and TRBJ1-2; D might be TRBD1 (5 bases). Per germline, CDR1 MDHEN and CDR2 SYDVKM. The CDR3 is 17 residues long. The ends were cut back, 5 bases at V and 3 bases at J, with 22 bases in the middle. The CDR3 is CASSPLSGMGGDYGYTF. CDR3 coding DNA: TGTGCCAGCAGTCCTCTTAGTGGGATGGGGGGTGACTATGGCTACACCTTC.

This chain connects TRBV28 to TRBJ1-3; D might be TRBD1 (5 bases). Trimming cost V 1 base and J 4 bases, with 11 bases left between them. CDR1 MDHEN and CDR2 SYDVKM come from the germline V gene. The CDR3 runs 15 residues. The CDR3 sequence: CASSLLGGHGNTIYF. CDR3 bases: TGTGCCAGCAGTTTATTGGGGGGTCACGGAAACACCATATATTTT.

This chain joins TRBV6-5 and TRBJ2-7; D not certain. The germline gives CDR1 MNHEY, CDR2 SVGAGI. The V end was cut by 5 bases, the J end by 3 bases, with 11 bases between. The CDR3 runs to 13 residues. DNA of the CDR3: TGTGCCAGCAGTCTACAGAGAAGCTACGAGCAGTACTTC. This translates into CASSLQRSYEQYF.

This clone has a single count. This chain joins TRBV5-1 and TRBJ2-6; 9 bases match TRBD1. The CDR3 runs 17 residues. The J segment lost 4 bases and the V segment lost 3 bases, leaving 8 bases of the junction unmatched. Germline assignment: CDR1 SGHRS and CDR2 YFSETQ. The CDR3 sequence is CASSWDRDSLGANVLTF. The CDR3 bases are TGCGCCAGCAGCTGGGACAGGGATTCATTGGGGGCCAACGTCCTGACTTTC.

Only one count was recorded for this clone. The chain combines TRBV9 with TRBJ2-7; no definite D call. Germline CDR1 SGDLS, CDR2 YYNGEE. The length of the CDR3 is 15 residues. V was cut by 4 bases and J by 2 bases, with 16 bases left in between. The CDR3 sequence: CASSPSGLAAYEQYF. The CDR3, as DNA: TGTGCCAGCAGCCCCTCAGGCCTGGCCGCCTACGAGCAGTACTTC. Supplemented by reference TRBV9 and TRBJ2-7, the full variable domain reads DSGVTQTPKHLITATGQRVTLRCSPRSGDLSVYWYQQSLDQGLQFLIQYYNGEERAKGNILERFSAQQFPDLHSELNLSSLELGDSALYFCASSPSGLAAYEQYFGPGTRLTVT.

J is TRBJ2-3 and V is TRBV5-6; the match to TRBD2 covers 11 bases. This CDR3 contains 16 residues. The germline V gene encodes CDR1 SGHDT and CDR2 YYEEEE. The trim removed 4 bases at V and 0 bases at J, leaving 4 bases unmatched. CDR3 residues: CASSHLAGGSTDTQYF. CDR3 DNA sequence: TGTGCCAGCAGCCACCTAGCGGGGGGCAGCACAGATACGCAGTATTTT.

The chain is built from TRBV4-1 and TRBJ2-7; 9 bases align to TRBD1. This CDR3 has 15 amino acids. Germline CDR1 MGHRA, CDR2 YSYEKL. V was pared by 2 bases and J by 5 bases, with 7 bases of the junction left unmatched. CDR3 protein: CASSQIGTGSNEQYF. CDR3 DNA sequence: TGCGCCAGCAGCCAAATCGGGACAGGGTCTAACGAGCAGTACTTC.

This clone was seen only a few times. The chain carries TRBV27 and TRBJ1-1, with D perhaps matching TRBD1 (6 bases). The CDR3 length is 16 residues. The V end was cut by 5 bases, the J end by 7 bases, with 23 bases between. CDR1 is MNHEY and CDR2 is SMNVEV in the germline V gene (reference sequence). CDR3 nucleotides: TGTGCCAGCAGTGGACCGGGACAAAAGAGGGCCCGTGAAGCTTTCTTT. It codes for CASSGPGQKRAREAFF.

This sequence joins TRBV2 and TRBJ2-1, with D possibly matching TRBD1 (5 bases). V was shortened by 8 bases and J by 1 base, with 6 bases between the two germline ends. The CDR3 is 12 amino acids. CDR1 and CDR2 (germline): SNHLY, FYNNEI. The CDR3 region is CASQGSYNEQFF. CDR3 sequence (DNA): TGTGCCAGCCAGGGATCCTACAATGAGCAGTTCTTC.

This clone was recorded only once. The chain carries TRBV7-9 and TRBJ2-7; D is perhaps TRBD2 (6 bases). The V and J ends lost 2 bases and 4 bases respectively, with 18 bases between them. The germline gives CDR1 SEHNR, CDR2 FQNEAQ (reference sequence). This CDR3 is built from 16 residues. The CDR3 region has the DNA TGTGCCAGCAGCTTAAAAGCCGGGGGAACGGCATACGAGCAGTACTTC. Amino acid sequence: CASSLKAGGTAYEQYF.

The chain carries TRBV4-2 and TRBJ1-1; no clear D gene. V gave up 1 base and J gave up 4 bases, with 4 bases separating them. This CDR3 has 12 amino acids. Germline CDR1 LGHNA, CDR2 YNFKEQ. The CDR3 coding sequence is TGTGCCAGCAGCCAAGGGAGCACTGAAGCTTTCTTT. Translating gives CASSQGSTEAFF.

V is TRBV27 and J is TRBJ2-3, with TRBD1 matching 9 bases. The CDR3 totals 15 residues. V lost 6 bases to trimming and J lost 4 bases; unmatched junction nucleotides: 8. Germline CDR1 and CDR2: MNHEY and SMNVEV (reference sequence). The CDR3 nucleotides are TGTGCCAGCAGATCAGATGGGACAGGGCCAGATACGCAGTATTTT. Translation gives CASRSDGTGPDTQYF.

This clone has only one observation. The V and J genes are TRBV6-6 and TRBJ2-5; 10 positions match TRBD1. Per the germline V gene, CDR1 is MNHNY and CDR2 is SVGAGI (reference sequence). The CDR3 totals 15 residues. J lost 5 bases, V lost 0 bases, and 3 bases had no gene match. The CDR3 spells CASSYSEDRGETQYF. The DNA for the CDR3 is TGTGCCAGCAGTTACTCGGAGGACAGGGGGGAGACCCAGTACTTC.

The chain links TRBV9 to TRBJ1-2; 9 nucleotides match TRBD1. Germline lookup yields CDR1 SGDLS and CDR2 YYNGEE. V was clipped by 4 bases and J by 8 bases; unmatched bases: 9. CDR3 length equals 14 residues. The CDR3 loop is CASSMRDRESGYTF. The CDR3 coding sequence is TGTGCCAGCAGCATGAGGGACAGGGAGTCAGGCTACACCTTC.

V gene TRBV23-1 combines with J gene TRBJ1-2; maybe TRBD1 (5 bases). TRBV23-1 is treated as an ORF (open reading frame) with a function not yet certain. Trimming took 6 bases from V and 0 from J, leaving 11 bases between them. This CDR3 is built from 14 residues. CDR3 nucleotide sequence: TGCGCCAGCAGCCGAACAGGCTCTAACTATGGCTACACCTTC. This translates into CASSRTGSNYGYTF.

The rearrangement uses TRBV30 and TRBJ2-4; 11 bases map to TRBD2. The CDR3 sequence is 15 residues long. V lost 5 bases to trimming and J lost 5 bases; unmatched junction nucleotides: 8. Germline loops: CDR1 GTSNPN, CDR2 SVGIG (reference sequence). The CDR3: CAWDPSGGTQNIQYF. The CDR3 DNA is TGTGCCTGGGATCCTAGCGGGGGGACCCAAAACATTCAGTACTTC.

This chain joins TRBV4-1 and TRBJ1-1, with D unresolved. Per germline, CDR1 MGHRA and CDR2 YSYEKL. The V and J ends lost 1 base and 1 base respectively, with 10 bases between them. The CDR3 runs to 15 residues. The CDR3 region is CASSQALTPNTEAFF. The CDR3 coding sequence is TGCGCCAGCAGCCAAGCCTTGACACCGAACACTGAAGCTTTCTTT.